This note documents a single TCR beta chain sequence. Which antigen it targets is not known. Base qualities are not at hand, and no much larger clone is one base apart. This entry belongs to a study of Graves' ophthalmopathy and Graves' hyperthyroidism (dated by TCRdb to about 2018). Turning to the overall study: Peripheral blood was collected before any treatment was given, at the time of initial diagnosis. An independent validation cohort was composed of some 19 hyperthyroidism patients and roughly 16 patients who later progressed from hyperthyroidism to ophthalmopathy. Once sampling was done, hyperthyroidism patients were given methimazole at a starting dose of 30 mg daily, while ophthalmopathy patients were given high-dose intravenous methylprednisolone. In several hyperthyroidism patients, the T-cell repertoire of thyroid tissue was compared with the T-cell repertoire of blood. A discovery set of 95 to 100 patients (roughly 43 ophthalmopathy, 55 to 65 stable hyperthyroidism) was enrolled to explore V-J signatures distinguishing ophthalmopathy from hyperthyroidism. To tell Graves' ophthalmopathy apart from Graves' hyperthyroidism, and to predict which patients would progress to ophthalmopathy, the study relied on TCR beta repertoire signatures. In total, some 140 blood samples were TCR-sequenced: fewer than 50 ophthalmopathy, roughly 80 hyperthyroidism and some 17 hyperthyroidism-to-ophthalmopathy patients. What the research found in general, with its limitations: No statistical method was used to set the sample size in advance, and the investigators knew which group each participant was assigned to. In cross-validation, the 13-signature model distinguished ophthalmopathy from stable hyperthyroidism with about 90% sensitivity and roughly 84% specificity, while in the test set the corresponding values were around 79% and 71%. In validation, the model predicted ophthalmopathy progression with over 60% sensitivity and 72.22% specificity; 12 predicted patients were CT-confirmed with GO in a median of about 6.2 months. Most of the expanded thyroid clonotypes with a frequency above 0.001 were also detected in blood, and it was suggested that the thyroid immune response may be reflected by blood repertoires.

The ophthalmopathy patients had moderately to severely active disease, with a Clinical Activity Score of 3 or higher, a NOSPECS grade of 4 or higher, and a disease duration of less than 3 months. Patients were excluded if they had other autoimmune diseases, uncontrolled infections, pregnancy or lactation. Diagnosis was based on clinical symptoms, serum thyroxine, TRAb, thyroid ultrasound and orbital computed tomography. Ficoll-Paque density gradient centrifugation was used to isolate PBMCs from 9.5 to 10 ml of fresh peripheral blood. Trizol reagent was used to extract the total RNA, and its quality was then checked on an Agilent 2100 Bioanalyzer. For repertoire sequencing, the TCR beta CDR3 regions were amplified from RNA transcripts. The first round was an RT-PCR using HTBI primers with the Qiagen OneStep RT-PCR kit, and this first round was followed by a second-round multiplex PCR, then size selection and purification. Sequencing of the libraries was carried out on an Illumina HiSeq2000 in paired-end mode with 100 bp reads. In the original analysis: SOAPnuke was used to process the reads, throwing out any read that had adapters, had uncalled bases, had a mean Phred below 15, or lacked an exact constant-primer or identifier match. COPE v1.2.5 was used to merge the high-quality paired reads. Clonotypes were defined as unique nucleotide sequences and were aligned to IMGT TRB V, D and J references using MiTCR v1.1. Only V-J combinations with frequency above 0.0001 were analysed, covering 99.2% of repertoires. For each V-J combination, a TCR clonal expansion and chaos score was defined as the ratio of F50 clonal expansion to chaos observed in the TCRdist matrix. Welch's t-statistics and random forest were used to reduce the features to approximately 13 V-J combinations, which were then used as input to a naive Bayes classifier. Thyroid-blood repertoire similarity was quantified with the Morisita-Horn index. The raw public reads went through TCRdb reprocessing: fastp at Q25, MiXCR clone calling, in-frame beta chains kept. Rows are unified per CDR3 protein, each entry keeping the most common DNA and genes. The V and J calls follow TCRdb's processing rather than the paper's. In this sample the table shows around 600,000 distinct CDR3 sequences, about 41% of which occur a single time. The biggest ten clones account for 3% to 3.5% of the sample.

The germline V gene yields SQVTM for CDR1 and ANQGSEA for CDR2. V is clipped by 5 bases and J by 7 bases, and the sequence between their germline boundaries is 8 bases long. The CDR3 spans 11 residues, from the cysteine through the phenylalanine. This entry keeps only the CDR3 DNA: 33 bases, framed from base 1. This chain is built from TRBV29-1 and TRBJ2-2, with the identity of the D gene unclear. The sequence derives from an adult man with Graves' ophthalmopathy. Sequencing input: peripheral blood. The CDR3 has the sequence CSVIDVGELFF. Read as DNA, the sequence is TGCAGCGTTATTGATGTCGGGGAGCTGTTTTTT.